The 21 T cell receptor beta chains below all came from one sample that was sequenced in a study of beta chain features in type 1 diabetes. The investigators reverse transcribed all of the isolated RNA, so they sequenced expressed TCRB transcripts. Clones were sequenced by immunoSEQ multiplex PCR, and TCRdb holds only the in-frame ones, with some missing. This sample has 350,000 to 400,000 clones, with over 12% found just once. The material sequenced was naive CD4+ T cells from blood. The receptor source for this set is a woman in her late teens or twenties in good health.

This clone was seen a few times. The V gene is TRBV7-3, the J gene TRBJ2-3, with 10 bases identical to TRBD1. The V segment lost 5 bases and the J segment 4 bases; nucleotides outside the gene matches: 6. Germline V CDR1 and CDR2: SGHTA, FQGTGA. This CDR3 is 15 amino acids long. CDR3 region: CASSRDRGAADTQYF. The CDR3 DNA is TGTGCCAGCAGCAGGGACAGGGGTGCCGCAGATACGCAGTATTTT.

The table lists this clone with a few counts. The J gene is TRBJ1-5, the V gene TRBV29-1; D is perhaps TRBD1 (6 bases). The CDR3 length is 13 residues. CDR1 is SQVTM, CDR2 ANQGSEA, per germline. Trimming shortened V by 7 bases and J by 4 bases, and 14 bases separated the two germline ends. The CDR3 loop is CSALGHPNQPQHF. As DNA, the CDR3 is TGCAGCGCGTTGGGACACCCTAATCAGCCCCAGCATTTT.

This clone was counted only a few times. The CDR3 spells CASSLAGQVSNEQFF. In DNA, the CDR3 is TGTGCCAGCAGCTTAGCGGGACAGGTCAGCAATGAGCAGTTCTTC. The gene calls are TRBV7-9 and TRBJ2-1; TRBD1 matches at 8 bases. The germline V gene encodes CDR1 SEHNR and CDR2 FQNEAQ (reference sequence). CDR3 length equals 15 residues. V shed 0 bases and J 6 bases; nucleotides not matched to a gene: 4.

This clone was detected a few times. The gene calls are TRBV7-9 and TRBJ1-2; 7 bases match TRBD1. After removal of 5 bases from V and 3 bases from J, the junction contained 12 bases not matched to a gene. This CDR3 spans 16 amino acids. Germline V gene sequence: CDR1 SEHNR, CDR2 FQNEAQ (reference sequence). CDR3 sequence: CASSVKSGTAYYGYTF. In DNA, the CDR3 is TGTGCCAGCAGCGTCAAGTCAGGGACAGCTTACTATGGCTACACCTTC.

CDR3 bases: TGTGCCAGCAGCTCGACAGGGGGCATGGATACGCAGTATTTT. Protein: CASSSTGGMDTQYF. The chain recombines TRBV11-2 with TRBJ2-3; 10 positions match TRBD1. The V and J ends lost 4 bases and 6 bases, in that order; junction bases with no gene match: 4. Looked up from germline, CDR1 is SGHAT and CDR2 is FQNNGV. This CDR3 spans 14 amino acids.

This chain connects TRBV25-1 to TRBJ2-7; possible D gene TRBD1, 7 bases. Germline V CDR1 and CDR2: MGHDK, SYGVNS. The CDR3 extends over 16 amino acids. Trimming shortened V by 5 bases and J by 3 bases, and 20 bases separated the two germline ends. CDR3 residues: CASSMAGQGVFYEQYF. The CDR3 DNA is TGTGCCAGCAGTATGGCGGGGCAGGGGGTTTTCTACGAGCAGTACTTC.

The table lists this clone with a few counts. This chain connects TRBV6-5 to TRBJ1-5; TRBD1 aligns across 9 bases. This CDR3 is 14 amino acids long. The trim removed 5 bases at V and 7 bases at J, leaving 6 bases unmatched. Germline-derived CDR1 and CDR2 are MNHEY and SVGAGI. The CDR3 sequence is CASSDTGGGQPQHF. For the CDR3, the DNA is TGTGCCAGCAGTGATACAGGGGGCGGACAGCCCCAGCATTTT.

This clone showed up just a few times. Different DNA sequences within this sample yield the same CDR3. V gene TRBV9 combines with J gene TRBJ2-2; a weak D match, TRBD2 (6 bases). With 2 bases removed from V and 0 bases from J, the gap between germline ends came to 8 bases. CDR3 size: 15 residues. The germline CDR1 and CDR2 sequences are SGDLS and YYNGEE. The CDR3 coding sequence is TGTGCCAGCAGCGTGAGGAGGGCGAACACCGGGGAGCTGTTTTTT. Amino acids: CASSVRRANTGELFF.

The gene calls are TRBV6-5 and TRBJ2-7; D is perhaps TRBD2 (5 bases). CDR3 length: 14 amino acids. Trimming removed 5 bases from V and 4 bases from J, with 15 bases in between. Germline V CDR1 and CDR2: MNHEY, SVGAGI. The CDR3 region has the DNA TGTGCCAGCAGTCTTTCGGGAAGACAATACGAGCAGTACTTC. Protein: CASSLSGRQYEQYF.

The rearrangement joins TRBV30 to TRBJ2-3; D is uncertain. Germline V gene lookup returns CDR1 GTSNPN and CDR2 SVGIG (reference sequence). Trimming removed 2 bases from V and 5 bases from J, with 8 bases in between. This CDR3 spans 12 amino acids. CDR3 coding DNA: TGTGCCTGGAGTCCGATGAGAGATACGCAGTATTTT. Translation: CAWSPMRDTQYF.

This clone was seen more than once but under ten times. The J gene is TRBJ2-1, the V gene TRBV13, with 8 bases lining up with TRBD2. Germline CDR1 and CDR2: PRHDT and FYEKMQ (reference sequence). There are 19 residues in the CDR3. The junction had 10 bases not matched to a gene; V was cut back by 0 bases and J by 0 bases. This chain's CDR3 is CASSLGLGASGFSYNEQFF. The CDR3 DNA reads TGTGCCAGCAGCTTAGGCCTTGGGGCTAGCGGGTTCTCCTACAATGAGCAGTTCTTC.

This clone occurred a few times. This CDR3 reads CASSLGAYRDRGNQPQHF. The CDR3 DNA follows: TGTGCCAGCAGCTTAGGAGCGTATAGGGACAGGGGTAATCAGCCCCAGCATTTT. This rearrangement joins TRBV7-2 to TRBJ1-5, with 10 bases matching TRBD1. The V gene end was trimmed by 1 base and the J gene end by 4 bases; junction bases not matched to a gene: 10. This CDR3 contains 18 residues. Germline values: CDR1 SGHTA, CDR2 FQGNSA.

The chain recombines TRBV6-5 with TRBJ2-7, with 7 bases fitting TRBD1. V lost 5 bases and J lost 7; bases outside the gene matches: 8. CDR3 length: 13 amino acids. Germline-derived CDR1 and CDR2 are MNHEY and SVGAGI. The CDR3 spells CASSETGPREQYF. The CDR3 DNA is TGTGCCAGCAGTGAGACAGGGCCTAGGGAGCAGTACTTC.

This clone appeared a few times. This chain joins TRBV30 and TRBJ2-3; D is perhaps TRBD2 (5 bases). The germline V gene encodes CDR1 GTSNPN and CDR2 SVGIG (reference sequence). This CDR3 region has 15 residues. V was clipped by 0 bases and J by 0 bases, with 10 bases between them. This chain's CDR3 is CAWSVQKRSTDTQYF. DNA for the CDR3: TGTGCCTGGAGTGTACAAAAGCGGAGCACAGATACGCAGTATTTT.

The chain is built from TRBV30 and TRBJ1-1; 7 nucleotides match TRBD1. V was pared by 0 bases and J by 1 base, with 11 bases of the junction left unmatched. This CDR3 is built from 17 residues. Germline CDR1 and CDR2: GTSNPN and SVGIG (reference sequence). This CDR3 reads CAWSVMTGLRRNTEAFF. For the CDR3, the DNA is TGTGCCTGGAGTGTGATGACAGGGCTCAGGCGGAACACTGAAGCTTTCTTT.

The count of this clone is one. V is TRBV5-8 and J is TRBJ2-3; D is unclear. The CDR3 length is 13 residues. Germline V lookup: CDR1 SGHTS, CDR2 YDEGEE. V gave up 4 bases and J gave up 3 bases, with 9 bases separating them. CDR3 DNA sequence: TGTGCCAGCAGCCTCACACAGACAGATACGCAGTATTTT. Residues: CASSLTQTDTQYF.

The chain uses TRBV7-9 and TRBJ2-7; D is undetermined. Trimming shortened V by 7 bases and J by 5 bases, and 9 bases separated the two germline ends. This CDR3 comprises 11 residues. The V gene's germline CDR1 is SEHNR and CDR2 FQNEAQ (reference sequence). The CDR3 region has the DNA TGTGCCAGCACCAGAGGCCACGAGCAGTACTTC. This gives the protein CASTRGHEQYF.

This clone was counted only a few times. The V call is TRBV5-4, the J call TRBJ1-2; 9 bases match TRBD1. V lost 4 bases, J lost 6 bases, and 4 bases stayed unmatched. The CDR3 is made up of 13 amino acids. Germline CDR1 SGHNT, CDR2 YYREEE (reference sequence). The CDR3, as DNA: TGTGCCAGCAGCCGGGACAGGGAAGATGGCTACACCTTC. Translating gives CASSRDREDGYTF.

CDR3 nucleotides: TGTGCCAGTAACCCCCCCGGGAGGGGACTTAATCAGCCCCAGCATTTT. It encodes CASNPPGRGLNQPQHF. The chain is built from TRBV19 and TRBJ1-5, with D perhaps TRBD1 (5 bases). Trimming removed 7 bases from V and 4 bases from J, with 20 bases in between. Germline CDR1 is LNHDA and CDR2 is SQIVND (reference sequence). The CDR3 sequence is 16 residues long.

This clone has only a few counts. This sample includes further DNA sequences coding for the same CDR3. The chain carries TRBV29-1 and TRBJ1-1, with D unclear. Per germline, CDR1 SQVTM and CDR2 ANQGSEA. The CDR3 contains 14 residues. V was pared by 1 base and J by 0 bases, with 9 bases between. The CDR3 sequence: CSVEGLLMNTEAFF. The CDR3 DNA reads as TGCAGCGTTGAAGGACTTTTAATGAACACTGAAGCTTTCTTT.

The chain's CDR3 is CSVTGERSADTQYF. CDR3 sequence (DNA): TGCAGCGTGACGGGGGAGAGGTCCGCAGATACGCAGTATTTT. V usage is TRBV29-1 and J usage is TRBJ2-3, with D perhaps matching TRBD2 (6 bases). This CDR3 has 14 amino acids. Germline V gives CDR1 SQVTM, CDR2 ANQGSEA. V was clipped by 6 bases and J by 4 bases, with 17 bases between them.